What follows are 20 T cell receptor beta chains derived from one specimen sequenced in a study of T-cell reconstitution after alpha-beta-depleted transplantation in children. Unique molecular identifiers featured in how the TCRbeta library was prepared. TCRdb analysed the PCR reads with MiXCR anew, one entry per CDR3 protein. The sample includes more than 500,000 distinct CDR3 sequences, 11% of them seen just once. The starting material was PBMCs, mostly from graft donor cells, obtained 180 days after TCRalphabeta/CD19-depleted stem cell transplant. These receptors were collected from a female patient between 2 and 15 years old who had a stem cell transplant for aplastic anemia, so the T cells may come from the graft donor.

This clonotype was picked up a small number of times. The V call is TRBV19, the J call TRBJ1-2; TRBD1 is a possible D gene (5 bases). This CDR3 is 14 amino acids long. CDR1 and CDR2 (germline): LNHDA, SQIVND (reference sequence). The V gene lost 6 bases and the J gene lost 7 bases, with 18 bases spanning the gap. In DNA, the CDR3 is TGTGCCAGTAGCCAACTCGTGAACGGGGGTGGCTACACCTTC. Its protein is CASSQLVNGGGYTF.

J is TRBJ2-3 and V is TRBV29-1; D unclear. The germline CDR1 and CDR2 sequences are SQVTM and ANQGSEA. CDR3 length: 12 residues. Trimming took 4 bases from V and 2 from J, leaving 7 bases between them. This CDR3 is CSVGQDTDTQYF. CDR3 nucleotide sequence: TGCAGCGTTGGGCAGGACACAGATACGCAGTATTTT.

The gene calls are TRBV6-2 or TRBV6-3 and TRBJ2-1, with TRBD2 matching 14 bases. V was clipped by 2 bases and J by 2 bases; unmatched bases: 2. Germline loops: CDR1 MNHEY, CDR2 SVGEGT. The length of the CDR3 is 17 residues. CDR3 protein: CASSYGGLAGAYNEQFF. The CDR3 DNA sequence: TGTGCCAGCAGTTACGGGGGACTAGCGGGAGCCTACAATGAGCAGTTCTTC.

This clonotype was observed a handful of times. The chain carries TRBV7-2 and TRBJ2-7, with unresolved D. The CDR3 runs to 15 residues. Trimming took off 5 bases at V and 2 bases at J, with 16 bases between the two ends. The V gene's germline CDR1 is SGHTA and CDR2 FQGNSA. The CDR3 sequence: CASSHGNPLPYEQYF. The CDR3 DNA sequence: TGTGCCAGCAGCCACGGCAATCCCCTCCCCTACGAGCAGTACTTC.

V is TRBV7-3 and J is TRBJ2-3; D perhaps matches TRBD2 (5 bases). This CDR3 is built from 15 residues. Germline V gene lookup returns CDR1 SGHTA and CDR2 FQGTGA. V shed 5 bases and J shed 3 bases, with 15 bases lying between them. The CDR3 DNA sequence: TGTGCCAGCAGCCCGAGCGACTATTCAACAGATACGCAGTATTTT. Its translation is CASSPSDYSTDTQYF. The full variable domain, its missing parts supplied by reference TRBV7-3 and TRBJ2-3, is GAGVSQTPSNKVTEKGKYVELRCDPISGHTALYWYRQSLGQGPEFLIYFQGTGAADDSGLPNDRFFAVRPEGSVSTLKIQRTERGDSAVYLCASSPSDYSTDTQYFGPGTRLTVL.

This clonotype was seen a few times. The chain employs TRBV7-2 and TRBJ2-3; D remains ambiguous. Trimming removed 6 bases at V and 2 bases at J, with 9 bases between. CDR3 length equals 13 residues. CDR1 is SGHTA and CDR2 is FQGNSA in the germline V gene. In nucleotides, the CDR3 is TGTGCCAGCAGTTTTAAGCACACAGATACGCAGTATTTT. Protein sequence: CASSFKHTDTQYF.

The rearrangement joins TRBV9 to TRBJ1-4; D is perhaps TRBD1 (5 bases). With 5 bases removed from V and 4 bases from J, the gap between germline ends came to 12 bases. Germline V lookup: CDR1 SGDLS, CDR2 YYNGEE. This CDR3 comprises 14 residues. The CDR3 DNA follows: TGTGCCAGCAGTGAGGGACTACTTAATGAAAAACTGTTTTTT. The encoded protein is CASSEGLLNEKLFF. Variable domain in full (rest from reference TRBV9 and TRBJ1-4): DSGVTQTPKHLITATGQRVTLRCSPRSGDLSVYWYQQSLDQGLQFLIQYYNGEERAKGNILERFSAQQFPDLHSELNLSSLELGDSALYFCASSEGLLNEKLFFGSGTQLSVL.

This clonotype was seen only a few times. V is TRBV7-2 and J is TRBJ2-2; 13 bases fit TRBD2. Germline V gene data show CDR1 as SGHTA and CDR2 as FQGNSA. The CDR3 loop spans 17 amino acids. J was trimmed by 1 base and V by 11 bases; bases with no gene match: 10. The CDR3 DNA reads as TGTGCCGGGGAGAGGACTAGCGGGAGAGTGAACACCGGGGAGCTGTTTTTT. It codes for CAGERTSGRVNTGELFF.

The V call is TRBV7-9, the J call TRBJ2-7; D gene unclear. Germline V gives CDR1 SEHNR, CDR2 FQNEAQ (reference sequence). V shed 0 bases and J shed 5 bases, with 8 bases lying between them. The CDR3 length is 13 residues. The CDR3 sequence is CASSLAELDEQYV. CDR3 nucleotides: TGTGCCAGCAGCTTAGCCGAGCTGGACGAGCAGTACGTC.

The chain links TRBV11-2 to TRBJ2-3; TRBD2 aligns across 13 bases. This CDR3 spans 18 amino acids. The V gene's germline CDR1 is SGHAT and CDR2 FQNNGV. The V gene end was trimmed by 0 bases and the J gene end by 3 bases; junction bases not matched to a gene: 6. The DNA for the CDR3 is TGTGCCAGCAGCTTAGAGAGACTAGCGGGAGGAGGAACAGATACGCAGTATTTT. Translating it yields CASSLERLAGGGTDTQYF.

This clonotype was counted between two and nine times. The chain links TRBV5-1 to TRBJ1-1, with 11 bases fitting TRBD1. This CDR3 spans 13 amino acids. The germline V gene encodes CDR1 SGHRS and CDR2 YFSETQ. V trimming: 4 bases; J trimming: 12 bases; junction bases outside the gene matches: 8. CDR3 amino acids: CASSLGGTGGTFF. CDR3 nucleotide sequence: TGCGCCAGCAGCCTTGGGGGGACAGGGGGAACTTTCTTT. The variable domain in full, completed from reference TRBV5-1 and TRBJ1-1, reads KAGVTQTPRYLIKTRGQQVTLSCSPISGHRSVSWYQQTPGQGLQFLFEYFSETQRNKGNFPGRFSGRQFSNSRSEMNVSTLELGDSALYLCASSLGGTGGTFFGQGTRLTVV.

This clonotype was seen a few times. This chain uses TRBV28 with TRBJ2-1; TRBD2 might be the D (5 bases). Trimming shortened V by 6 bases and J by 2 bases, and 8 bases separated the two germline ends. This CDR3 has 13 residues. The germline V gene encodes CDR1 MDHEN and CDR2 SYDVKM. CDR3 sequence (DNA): TGTGCCAGCAGACACGGGGCCTACAATGAGCAGTTCTTC. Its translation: CASRHGAYNEQFF.

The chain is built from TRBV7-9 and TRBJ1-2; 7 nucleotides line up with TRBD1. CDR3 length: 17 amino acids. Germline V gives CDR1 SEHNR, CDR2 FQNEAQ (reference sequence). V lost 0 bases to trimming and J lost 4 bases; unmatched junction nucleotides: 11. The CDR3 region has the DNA TGTGCCAGCAGCTTAGCTTGGGGAGGAACAGGGGCCTATGGCTACACCTTC. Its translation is CASSLAWGGTGAYGYTF.

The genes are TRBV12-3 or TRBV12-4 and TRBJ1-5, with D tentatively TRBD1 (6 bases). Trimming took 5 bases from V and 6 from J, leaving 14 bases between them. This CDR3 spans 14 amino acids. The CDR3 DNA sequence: TGTGCCAGCAGTGGTAGGGGGGTGGGTCAGCCCCAGCATTTT. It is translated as CASSGRGVGQPQHF.

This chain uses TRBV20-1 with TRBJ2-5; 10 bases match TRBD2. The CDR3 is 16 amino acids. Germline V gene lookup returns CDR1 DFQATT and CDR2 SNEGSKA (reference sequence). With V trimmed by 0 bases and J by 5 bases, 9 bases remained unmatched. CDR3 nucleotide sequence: TGCAGTGCTAGAGATTACGAGCGGGGGGGCCGGGAGACCCAGTACTTC. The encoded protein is CSARDYERGGRETQYF.

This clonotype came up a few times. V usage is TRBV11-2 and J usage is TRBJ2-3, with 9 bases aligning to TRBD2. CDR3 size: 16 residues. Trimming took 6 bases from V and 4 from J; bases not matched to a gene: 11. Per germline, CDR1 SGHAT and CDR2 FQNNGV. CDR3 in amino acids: CASSSTSGTSSDTQYF. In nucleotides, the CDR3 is TGTGCCAGCAGTTCCACCTCCGGGACTAGCTCAGATACGCAGTATTTT.

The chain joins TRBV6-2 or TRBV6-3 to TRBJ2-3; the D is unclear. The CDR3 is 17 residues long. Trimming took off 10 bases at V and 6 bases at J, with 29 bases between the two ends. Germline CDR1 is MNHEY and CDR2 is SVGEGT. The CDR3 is CATHDDHPLGLTDTQYF. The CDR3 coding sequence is TGTGCCACACACGACGATCACCCACTGGGCCTCACGGATACGCAGTATTTT.

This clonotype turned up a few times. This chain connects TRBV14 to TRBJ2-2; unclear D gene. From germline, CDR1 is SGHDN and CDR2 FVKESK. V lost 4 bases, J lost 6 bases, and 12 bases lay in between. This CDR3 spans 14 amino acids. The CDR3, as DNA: TGTGCCAGCAGCCCTGACCCTGGGCCCGGGGAGCTGTTTTTT. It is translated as CASSPDPGPGELFF.

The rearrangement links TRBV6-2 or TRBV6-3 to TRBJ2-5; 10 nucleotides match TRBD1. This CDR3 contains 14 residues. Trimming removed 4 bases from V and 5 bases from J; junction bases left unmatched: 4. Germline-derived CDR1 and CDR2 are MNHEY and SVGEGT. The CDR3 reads CASSSPGQGETQYF. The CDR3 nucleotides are TGTGCCAGCAGTTCTCCGGGACAGGGGGAGACCCAGTACTTC.

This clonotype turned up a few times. The CDR3 is CASSLKSGVNTGELFF. The CDR3 nucleotides are TGTGCCAGCAGCTTAAAAAGCGGGGTGAACACCGGGGAGCTGTTTTTT. The gene calls are TRBV11-3 and TRBJ2-2; 7 nucleotides match TRBD2. This CDR3 contains 16 residues. Per the germline V gene, CDR1 is SGHNT and CDR2 is YENEEA. V lost 2 bases, J lost 1 base, and 4 bases stayed unmatched.